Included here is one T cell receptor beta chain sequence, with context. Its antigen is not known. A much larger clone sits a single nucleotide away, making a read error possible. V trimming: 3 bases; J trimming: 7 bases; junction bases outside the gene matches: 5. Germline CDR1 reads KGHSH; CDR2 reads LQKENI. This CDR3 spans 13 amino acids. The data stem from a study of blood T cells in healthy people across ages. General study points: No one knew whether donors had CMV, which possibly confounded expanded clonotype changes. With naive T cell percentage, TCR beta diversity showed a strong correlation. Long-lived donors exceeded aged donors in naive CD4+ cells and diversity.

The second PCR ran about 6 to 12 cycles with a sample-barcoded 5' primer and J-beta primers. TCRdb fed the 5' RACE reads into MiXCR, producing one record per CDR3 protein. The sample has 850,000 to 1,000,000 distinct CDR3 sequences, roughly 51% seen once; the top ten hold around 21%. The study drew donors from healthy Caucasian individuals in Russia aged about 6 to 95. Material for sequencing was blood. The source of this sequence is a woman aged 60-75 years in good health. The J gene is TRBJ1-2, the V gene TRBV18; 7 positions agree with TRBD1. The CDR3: CASSPNRGGGYTF. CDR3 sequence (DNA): TGTGCCAGCTCACCGAACAGGGGCGGTGGCTACACCTTC.